This T cell receptor beta chain was observed in a study (dated by TCRdb to between 2014 and 2016). General notes on the study: The study set out to test whether tumor-infiltrating Tregs in breast cancer get recruited from blood Tregs or are instead converted in situ from other CD4+ T cell subsets.

CD4+CD25+CD127-/low cells were isolated as Tregs. Tregs, naive and memory CD4+ T cells from tumor, blood and ipsilateral draining lymph nodes of a handful of breast cancer patients underwent full-length TCR alpha and beta sequencing. Mononuclear cells from lymph nodes or 45 to 60 ml of peripheral blood were isolated by Ficoll density gradient centrifugation. A purity exceeding 90% was confirmed by FACS for the sorted cell populations. Details on this clonotype: Its antigen remains unidentified. It has no much larger one-base neighbor in the sample; base qualities were not kept.

V lost 4 bases and J lost 4 bases; the stretch between them is 14 bases long. From cysteine to phenylalanine, the CDR3 is 14 amino acids long. Only the CDR3 region is kept as DNA, spanning 42 bases read in frame from base 1. What the study reported, not specific to this receptor: Tumor memory CD4+ T cell TCR gene usage clustered with blood and lymph node memory CD4+ cells and lymph node naive CD4+ cells. The greatest overlap of tumor-infiltrating Treg TCR alpha and beta sequences was observed with tumor naive CD4+ T cells, followed by blood naive CD4+ T cells. The validation in the larger cohort was limited to a single TCR beta V-J rearrangement instead of whole repertoires.

Amplification of full-length TCR variable regions was done by 5' RACE PCR using constant-region reverse primers, and this step was followed by semi-nested PCR with Nested Universal Primer A. Using the ReliaPrep RNA Cell Miniprep System, total RNA was extracted, and the SMARTer RACE 5'/3' Kit was then used to reverse transcribe the RNA into 5'RACE-ready cDNA. An Illumina MiSeq was used to sequence the full-length TCR alpha and beta libraries, which had been barcoded with multiplex adaptors. The original methods were these. For each of nine subset-tissue groups, sequencing data from the five patients were pooled, and the groups were compared by unsupervised clustering of TCR gene usage. The Morisita-Horn index was used to calculate repertoire similarity, with shared sequences weighted according to their contribution to each repertoire. The public reads were reprocessed in TCRdb via fastp at Q25 and MiXCR, keeping in-frame beta chains. Every CDR3 protein is listed once, alongside the most common genes and DNA of its rows. These V and J calls rely on TCRdb rather than the paper's analysis. The sample records 8,000 to 10,000 distinct CDR3 sequences, more than 20% of which are singletons. The ten largest clones capture about 3.4% of the sample.

This TCR derives from a female donor with breast cancer. The V and J genes are TRBV12-3 or TRBV12-4 and TRBJ2-7; the D segment might be TRBD1 or TRBD2, since each matches 7 bases. Sequencing was carried out using Tregs sorted from blood. The DNA is as follows: TGTGCCAGCAGTTCAGGGGGGGATCTTTACGAGCAGTACTTC. Translation gives CASSSGGDLYEQYF.